The 10 T cell receptor beta chains reported below all come from one sample, sequenced in a study of CD8+CD57+ T cells in acquired aplastic anemia (dated by TCRdb to 2017 to 2018). Flow cytometry had shown CD8+CD57+ cell expansion in the patients selected for sequencing. Sequencing was carried out with an Illumina HiSeq 2000. TCR beta VDJ combination and CDR3 sequence profiling used genomic DNA as the template. TCRdb ran its own pipeline on the public reads, namely fastp trimming at Q25 and MiXCR clone calling, and kept in-frame beta chains. Records with the same CDR3 protein are collapsed into one entry carrying the most frequent genes and DNA. The sample table lists about 240,000 distinct CDR3 sequences, around 45% of them with a count of one. The top ten clones comprise roughly 8% of the sample. The sample consisted of sorted CD4+, CD8+, or CD8+CD57+ T cells (not recorded which) from PBMCs. The receptor set was obtained from a human donor with aplastic anemia.

This clonotype was counted ten times or more. The V and J genes are TRBV24-1 and TRBJ2-1, with 10 bases identical to TRBD2. The CDR3 has 15 amino acids. Germline loops: CDR1 KGHDR, CDR2 SFDVKD. Trimming at V came to 4 bases and at J to 6 bases, leaving 5 bases not matched to a gene. CDR3 sequence reads: CATSELAGAVNEQFF. Here the CDR3 DNA reads TGTGCCACCAGTGAGCTAGCGGGAGCGGTCAATGAGCAGTTCTTC.

Many counts were recorded for this clonotype. V gene TRBV7-2 combines with J gene TRBJ2-5, with 12 bases matching TRBD1. CDR1 is SGHTA and CDR2 is FQGNSA in the germline V gene. V was clipped by 8 bases and J by 9 bases; unmatched bases: 19. The CDR3 has 17 residues. Written as DNA, the CDR3 is TGTGCCAGCGCCGGGACAGGGGGCGCTGAGCACGATCTTGCCCAGTACTTC. As protein: CASAGTGGAEHDLAQYF.

The chain links TRBV30 to TRBJ2-7; 8 nucleotides match TRBD1. Germline V gene sequence: CDR1 GTSNPN, CDR2 SVGIG (reference sequence). V lost 0 bases, J lost 6 bases, and 4 bases stayed unmatched. The CDR3 loop spans 13 amino acids. In nucleotides, the CDR3 is TGTGCCTGGAGTGTGATGGACAGGGCCGAGCAGTACTTC. Protein: CAWSVMDRAEQYF.

This chain links TRBV7-9 with TRBJ1-1; 7 nucleotides align to TRBD1. Germline-derived CDR1 and CDR2 are SEHNR and FQNEAQ (reference sequence). The trim removed 3 bases at V and 11 bases at J, leaving 12 bases unmatched. The CDR3 is 14 amino acids. CDR3: CASSFSGTAVVAFF. CDR3 bases: TGTGCCAGCAGCTTCTCCGGGACAGCGGTTGTTGCTTTCTTT.

Many counts were recorded for this clonotype. This sequence joins TRBV2 and TRBJ1-1; the D gene is possibly TRBD1 (5 bases). V was clipped by 6 bases and J by 5 bases, with 10 bases between them. Germline CDR1 SNHLY, CDR2 FYNNEI. The CDR3 has 12 amino acids. The CDR3 protein is CASRVRATEAFF. The DNA of the CDR3 is TGTGCCAGCAGGGTCAGGGCGACTGAAGCTTTCTTT.

This clonotype showed up just a few times. The chain links TRBV20-1 to TRBJ2-7; D is tentatively TRBD1 or TRBD2 (6 bases each). V lost 6 bases to trimming and J lost 7 bases, with 19 bases between them. The CDR3 sequence is 13 residues long. Germline V lookup: CDR1 DFQATT, CDR2 SNEGSKA (reference sequence). The CDR3 sequence: CSAPLLEGEEQYF. In DNA form, the CDR3 reads TGCAGTGCGCCCTTACTGGAGGGGGAAGAGCAGTACTTC.

Ten or more counts support this clonotype. The chain employs TRBV7-9 and TRBJ2-7; 11 nucleotides match TRBD1. Germline V gives CDR1 SEHNR, CDR2 FQNEAQ (reference sequence). Trimming removed 5 bases from V and 6 bases from J; junction bases left unmatched: 9. The CDR3 spans 15 residues. The CDR3 nucleotides read TGTGCCAGCAGCAAGACCGGGACAGGGGGACCCGAGCAGTACTTC. It codes for CASSKTGTGGPEQYF.

J is TRBJ2-7 and V is TRBV20-1, with D maybe TRBD2 (7 bases). The CDR3 is made up of 17 amino acids. Germline V gene sequence: CDR1 DFQATT, CDR2 SNEGSKA (reference sequence). The V gene lost 3 bases and the J gene lost 0 bases, with 21 bases spanning the gap. CDR3 in DNA: TGCAGTGCTAGGATAGGGGGACGCCGGACTAGCTCCTACGAGCAGTACTTC. Translated, it gives CSARIGGRRTSSYEQYF.

The V and J genes are TRBV2 and TRBJ2-7; 7 bases map to TRBD1. The junction had 16 bases not matched to a gene; V was cut back by 8 bases and J by 6 bases. The CDR3 is made up of 15 amino acids. In germline, CDR1 is SNHLY, CDR2 FYNNEI. The CDR3 DNA is TGTGCCAGCGCTCTCCCGGCGACAGGGTACTCCGAGCAGTACTTC. This sequence encodes CASALPATGYSEQYF.

About this clonotype: A much bigger clone sits one base away, suggesting this may be a read error. V is TRBV2 and J is TRBJ2-1; TRBD2 matches at 11 bases. V lost 6 bases to trimming and J lost 8 bases; unmatched junction nucleotides: 9. The CDR3 spans 15 residues. Germline assignment: CDR1 SNHLY and CDR2 FYNNEI. CDR3 sequence (DNA): TGTGCCAGCAGCAGAACTAGCGGGGGTCAGCATGAGCAGTTCTTC. Amino acids: CASSRTSGGQHEQFF.